This T cell receptor beta chain was profiled in a study of T cell responses to AZD1222 COVID-19 vaccine. Only in-frame clones appear in the TCRdb table, and some are missing; sequencing was by immunoSEQ multiplex PCR. Among roughly 29,000 clones listed, over 90% were seen once. Study-wide findings and caveats: Most donors were white British, females outnumbered males, and clonal diversity was possibly underestimated. Nearly half of spike-specific TCRs reportedly target variant regions that are unmutated in the B.1.351 and B.1.1.7 variants.

V dropped 5 bases and J dropped 7; count of bases not matched to a gene: 2. The CDR3 sequence is 15 residues long. Looked up from germline, CDR1 is MNHEY and CDR2 is SMNVEV (reference sequence). A note on this clone: Its antigen is unknown.

The input for sequencing was peripheral blood, taken on day 0 of AZD1222 vaccination. The source of this sequence is an adult in good health. This chain uses TRBV27 with TRBJ2-1; 16 bases agree with TRBD2. This CDR3 reads CASSPGLAGGNEQFF. Here the CDR3 DNA reads TGTGCCAGCAGTCCGGGACTAGCGGGGGGGAATGAGCAGTTCTTC.